Listed below are T cell receptor beta chains from one sample, sequenced in a study of vaccination and CD4 T cells after COVID-19. No antigens are known for them. One entry per CDR3 protein results from TCRdb running MiXCR on the PCR reads. The sample includes about 11,000 distinct CDR3 sequences, around 60% seen only once; the top ten take about 20%. Sequenced material: CD4+ T cells from blood, cultured in vitro. Source of these receptors: a human donor who had recovered from COVID-19. Both conserved end residues are part of each CDR3. Fields, in order: V gene, D gene, clone size, CDR3 length, J gene, CDR3 DNA, CDR3 protein. D genes are given only for firm matches. For some rows the clone size is stated as once, few or many, or as a class when expanded; others skip it.

TRBV2	TRBD1	medium-sized	16	TRBJ2-7	TGTGCCAGCAGAGATCGGGGGACAGGGAAATTGGACGAGCAGTACTTC	CASRDRGTGKLDEQYF
TRBV11-3	NA	NA	12	TRBJ2-7	TGTGCCAGCAGCTCGGGGTCCTACGAGCAGTACTTC	CASSSGSYEQYF
TRBV5-4	TRBD1	NA	16	TRBJ2-2	TGTGCCAGCAGCTTGACAGGGGGCGCACGCACCGGGGAGCTGTTTTTT	CASSLTGGARTGELFF
TRBV7-2	TRBD2	NA	20	TRBJ2-7	TGTGCCAGCAGCTTAACCACTTTCCGACTAGCGGGGGGGGTTTTCTACGAGCAGTACTTC	CASSLTTFRLAGGVFYEQYF
TRBV20-1	TRBD2	NA	14	TRBJ2-7	TGCAGTGCTAGAGAGGGCGGGGGCTCCTACGAGCAGTACTTC	CSAREGGGSYEQYF
TRBV12-3/TRBV12-4	TRBD2	NA	15	TRBJ2-7	TGTGCCAGCAGTCGCATAGCGGGATCGTCCTACGAGCAGTACTTC	CASSRIAGSSYEQYF
TRBV28	NA	once	17	TRBJ1-2	TGTGCCAGCACCAATTACCCAAGGACAGATAAGAACTATGGCTACACCTTC	CASTNYPRTDKNYGYTF
TRBV2	NA	NA	15	TRBJ2-2	TGTGCCAGCATTACGAGCAGGGTGGGGACCGGGGAGCTGTTTTTT	CASITSRVGTGELFF
TRBV6-5	NA	NA	14	TRBJ2-7	TGTGCCAGCAGTTACCAGGCGGTATCCTACGAGCAGTACTTC	CASSYQAVSYEQYF
TRBV7-6	TRBD1	NA	16	TRBJ1-1	TGTGCCAGCAGCCCCCGACAGGGGCTCTCCAACACTGAAGCTTTCTTT	CASSPRQGLSNTEAFF
TRBV20-1	NA	few	12	TRBJ1-5	TGCAGTGCAGCCGGAGGCAATCAGCCCCAGCATTTT	CSAAGGNQPQHF
TRBV7-3	NA	NA	17	TRBJ2-2	TGTGCCAGCAGTCAAACTTTCCCGGTCCGAGACACCGGGGAGCTGTTTTTT	CASSQTFPVRDTGELFF
TRBV7-2	NA	few	16	TRBJ2-7	TGTGCCAGCAGCTTAGGGGCGACAGTCGCTGCCTACGAGCAGTACTTC	CASSLGATVAAYEQYF
TRBV12-3/TRBV12-4	NA	NA	15	TRBJ2-7	TGTGCCAGCAGTTCCGAGGGCCCAAGCTCCTACGAGCAGTACTTC	CASSSEGPSSYEQYF